This T cell receptor beta chain was obtained from a study of beta chain features in type 1 diabetes. Study-level information: Across all samples, over 85 million sorted cells were examined.

Germline values: CDR1 MGHRA, CDR2 YSYEKL. This CDR3 region has 18 residues. V was shortened by 0 bases and J by 8 bases, with 26 bases between the two germline ends. This clone was detected a few times. Its antigen is not known. It was via CD45RO/CCR7/CD25/CD127/CD95/CD27 that CD4+ naive, central memory, regulatory and stem cell-like memory cells were sorted. The study's findings and limits: In comparison with healthy donors, patients had naive, central memory and Treg TCRB repertoires that appeared more similar.

Expressed TCRB transcripts were sequenced after all isolated RNA was converted to cDNA. Sequencing used immunoSEQ multiplex PCR; TCRdb keeps in-frame clones, though not all of them. Of about 140,000 clones listed, 6.9% are singletons. The chain combines TRBV4-1 with TRBJ2-7, with TRBD2 as a possible D gene (5 bases). This sequence originates from a woman aged 30 to 39 in good health. The sample comprised central memory CD4+ T cells from blood. The CDR3 DNA reads TGCGCCAGCAGCCAAGACGTGTGGGGAGCCGCTTCTACTACGAAGCAGTACTTC. This translates into CASSQDVWGAASTTKQYF.